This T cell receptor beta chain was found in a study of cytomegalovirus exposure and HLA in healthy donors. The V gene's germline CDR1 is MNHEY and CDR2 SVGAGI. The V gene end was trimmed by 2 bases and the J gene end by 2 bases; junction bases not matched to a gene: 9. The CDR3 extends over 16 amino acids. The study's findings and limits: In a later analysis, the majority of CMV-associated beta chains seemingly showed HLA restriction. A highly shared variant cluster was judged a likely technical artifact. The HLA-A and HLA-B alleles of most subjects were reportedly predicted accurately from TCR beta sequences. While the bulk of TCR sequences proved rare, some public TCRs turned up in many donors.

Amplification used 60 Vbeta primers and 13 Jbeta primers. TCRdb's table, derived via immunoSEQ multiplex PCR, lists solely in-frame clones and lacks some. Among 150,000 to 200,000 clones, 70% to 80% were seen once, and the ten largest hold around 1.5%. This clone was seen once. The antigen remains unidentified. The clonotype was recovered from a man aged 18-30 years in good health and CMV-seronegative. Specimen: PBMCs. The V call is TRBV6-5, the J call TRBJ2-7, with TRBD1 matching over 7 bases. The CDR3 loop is CASSYAAGTDPYEQYF. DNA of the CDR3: TGTGCCAGCAGTTACGCAGCCGGGACAGACCCCTACGAGCAGTACTTC.